This T cell receptor (beta chain) derives from a study of identical twins (dated by TCRdb to 2016 to 2017). Background for the entire study: To test whether fetal clonotypes persist, this study deep-sequenced TCR alpha and beta repertoires from monozygotic twins, from unrelated adults of various ages, and from cord blood. To rule out contamination, the twin experiments were replicated at different times with different library preparation protocols. On the study overall, not on this receptor specifically: Out-of-frame TCR alpha sequences shared between twins showed an excess of low generation-probability sequences compared with coincidental sharing between unrelated individuals. In monozygotic twins, recombination models systematically underestimated out-of-frame TCR alpha sharing, but the models matched the sharing seen between unrelated individuals. Invariant T cells such as MAIT and iNKT could partly confound zero-insertion analyses, though diverse VJ usage argued against this for most clonotypes. Fewer insertions were carried by abundant cord blood beta clonotypes, a similar but weaker trend appeared in young adult naive repertoires, and no such trend appeared in memory repertoires. Because the same donors could not be followed over many years, the conclusions relied on cross-sectional statistical analysis. A weaker excess of twin sharing was found in beta out-of-frame sequences because the signal-to-noise ratio was lowered by fewer shared sequences.

The V end loses 5 bases and the J end loses 1 base, and a stretch of 10 bases separates them. From cysteine to phenylalanine, the CDR3 is 14 amino acids long. Of the read, only the CDR3 DNA is kept; its 42 bases are in frame from base 1. Based on the germline V gene, the CDR1 and CDR2 sequences are SGHAT and FQNNGV. The library relied on 5' RACE. For sequencing, an Illumina HiSeq 2000 was employed. A universal primer binding site was introduced by template switching, and a unique molecular identifier was present in the final cDNA, enabling accurate counting of TCR cDNA molecules. First-strand cDNA for TCR alpha and beta chains was synthesized from specific primers in the conserved constant-segment region. To control for contamination, each cDNA library was double barcoded with a SMART-Mk sample barcode plus Illumina barcodes. TruSeq adapter sequences, together with Illumina sample barcodes, were added in two successive PCR steps. TCR alpha and beta cDNA libraries were sequenced on the Illumina HiSeq platform with custom primers. The original pipeline was this. MiGEC processed the raw reads to extract unique molecular identifiers, while MiXCR was used to determine the CDR3 positions. Recombination models were inferred per individual with the repgenHMM and IGoR tools using an EM algorithm. The analysis of shared clonotypes was done with the tcR package in R, with sharing normalized by the product of cloneset sizes. Out-of-frame nonproductive sequences were analyzed to study raw recombination free of thymic and clonal selection effects. The public reads were quality trimmed at Q25 with fastp and then assembled into clones with MiXCR by TCRdb, keeping productive beta chains. Each CDR3 protein appears once, grouped with its most common genes and DNA. TCRdb's processing, not the authors' own work, is the source of the V and J calls. The sample contains 1.5 million to 2 million distinct CDR3 sequences, about 31% of them found a single time. Jointly, the top ten make up 0.25% to 0.3% of the sample.

In the case of this clonotype: The antigen it recognizes is unknown. Per-nucleotide qualities are absent, and no much larger clonotype sits a single base away.

All donors were healthy Caucasians. The sample consisted of cord blood. The TCR was taken from a newborn girl in good health. The rearranged chain carries TRBV11-2 and TRBJ2-3; perhaps TRBD2 is the D gene, with 5 bases matching. The nucleotides are TGTGCCAGCAGCGGAATGCGGGGCACAGATACGCAGTATTTT. Its product reads: CASSGMRGTDTQYF.